Following are 21 T cell receptor beta chains from one sample sequenced in a study of early T cells in non-severe SARS-CoV-2 infection. TCRdb analysed the 5' RACE reads with MiXCR anew, one entry per CDR3 protein. The table records fewer than 120,000 distinct CDR3 sequences, 10% to 15% of them present only once. The sequencing here drew on whole blood, taken at baseline. All receptors come from an adult who was a healthcare worker with PCR-confirmed SARS-CoV-2 infection or an uninfected control (not recorded which).

The table lists this clonotype with many counts. V gene TRBV29-1 combines with J gene TRBJ2-7; 7 bases map to TRBD1. CDR1 is SQVTM and CDR2 is ANQGSEA in the germline V gene. Trimming took 4 bases from V and 6 from J; bases not matched to a gene: 9. This CDR3 region has 13 residues. CDR3 sequence (DNA): TGCAGCGTTGTGAAGGGGGCAGGAAGCGAGCAGTACTTC. It yields the protein CSVVKGAGSEQYF.

This clonotype has a handful of counts. One end of the junction is discordant with germline, which a read error may explain. The V call is TRBV25-1, the J call TRBJ1-6; D gene ambiguous. This CDR3 spans 15 amino acids. The germline CDR1 and CDR2 sequences are MGHDK and SYGVNS. CDR3 coding DNA: TGTTCCAGGTGTCTTAGGGTATGCTATAATTCACCCCTCCACTTT. It encodes CSRCLRVCYNSPLHF.

This clonotype was seen ten or more times. The CDR3 spells CASSYSGGYQETQYF. In nucleotides, the CDR3 is TGTGCCAGCAGTTATAGCGGGGGGTACCAAGAGACCCAGTACTTC. This sequence joins TRBV6-5 and TRBJ2-5; 10 nucleotides line up with TRBD2. Germline V lookup: CDR1 MNHEY, CDR2 SVGAGI. After removal of 3 bases from V and 0 bases from J, the junction contained 1 base not matched to a gene. The CDR3 contains 15 residues.

The chain employs TRBV9 and TRBJ1-2; no clear D gene. V dropped 0 bases and J dropped 4 bases, with 4 bases sitting between them. This CDR3 comprises 12 residues. Germline V gene lookup returns CDR1 SGDLS and CDR2 YYNGEE. The CDR3 here is CASSVGSYGYTF. The CDR3 bases are TGTGCCAGCAGCGTAGGGAGCTATGGCTACACCTTC.

This clonotype was seen many times. The rearrangement uses TRBV19 and TRBJ1-6; 11 nucleotides match TRBD1. The CDR3 runs to 14 residues. The germline gives CDR1 LNHDA, CDR2 SQIVND (reference sequence). J gave up 9 bases and V 3 bases, and 1 base lay outside the gene matches. The DNA of the CDR3 is TGTGCCAGTAGTATCGGGACAGGGGGTTCACCCCTCCACTTT. It encodes CASSIGTGGSPLHF.

This clonotype was counted only a few times. The chain employs TRBV15 and TRBJ2-7; tentative D call: TRBD1 (6 bases). CDR3 length equals 16 residues. Trimming stripped 1 base from V and 2 bases from J, with 15 bases between. The germline gives CDR1 LNHNV, CDR2 YYDKDF (reference sequence). CDR3 sequence: CATSRGSETGAYEQYF. DNA for the CDR3: TGTGCCACCAGCAGAGGATCGGAGACAGGAGCCTACGAGCAGTACTTC.

The genes are TRBV4-2 and TRBJ1-2, with 10 bases aligning to TRBD1. The CDR3 has 17 residues. V shed 0 bases and J 4 bases; nucleotides not matched to a gene: 8. Per the germline V gene, CDR1 is LGHNA and CDR2 is YNFKEQ. For the CDR3, the DNA is TGTGCCAGCAGCCAAGACACTTTGACAGGGGGCAGCTATGGCTACACCTTC. Amino acid sequence: CASSQDTLTGGSYGYTF.

The V gene is TRBV18, the J gene TRBJ2-5; D remains unclear. CDR3 length: 15 residues. Trimming took off 0 bases at V and 1 base at J, with 9 bases between the two ends. Germline V gene lookup returns CDR1 KGHSH and CDR2 LQKENI. CDR3 in amino acids: CASSPPGSSQETQYF. The CDR3 DNA follows: TGTGCCAGCTCACCACCAGGGTCCAGCCAAGAGACCCAGTACTTC.

V and J are TRBV2 and TRBJ2-7; TRBD2 is a possible D gene (5 bases). The CDR3 consists of 15 residues. Trimming left V 6 bases short and J 0 bases short, with 15 bases between. Germline loops: CDR1 SNHLY, CDR2 FYNNEI. The CDR3 spells CASRTLGRASYEQYF. The CDR3 bases are TGTGCCAGCAGGACTTTAGGGAGAGCCTCCTACGAGCAGTACTTC.

This clonotype was seen only a few times. This rearrangement joins TRBV5-1 to TRBJ2-3; 13 nucleotides agree with TRBD2. Germline V CDR1 and CDR2: SGHRS, YFSETQ. V shed 4 bases and J 4 bases; nucleotides not matched to a gene: 6. There are 16 residues in the CDR3. The CDR3 loop is CASSRGLAGEPDTQYF. DNA of the CDR3: TGCGCCAGCAGCCGCGGACTAGCGGGAGAGCCAGATACGCAGTATTTT.

This clonotype was seen ten or more times. V usage is TRBV19 and J usage is TRBJ1-2; D remains ambiguous. CDR3 size: 11 residues. Looked up from germline, CDR1 is LNHDA and CDR2 is SQIVND (reference sequence). Trimming pared 4 bases from V and 2 bases from J, leaving 2 bases between. The CDR3 region has the DNA TGTGCCAGTAGTACCAACTATGGCTACACCTTC. Translation: CASSTNYGYTF.

This clonotype was seen a handful of times. The V gene is TRBV15, the J gene TRBJ1-6, with 9 bases aligning to TRBD1. The CDR3 length is 14 residues. J gave up 9 bases and V 4 bases, and 4 bases lay outside the gene matches. CDR1 is LNHNV, CDR2 YYDKDF, per germline (reference sequence). The chain's CDR3 is CATSTGQGASPLHF. CDR3 DNA sequence: TGTGCCACCAGCACGGGACAGGGCGCTTCACCCCTCCACTTT.

The chain uses TRBV15 and TRBJ1-2; tentatively, D is TRBD1 (5 bases). The CDR3 spans 14 residues. The V gene lost 4 bases and the J gene lost 6 bases, with 15 bases spanning the gap. CDR1 and CDR2 (germline): LNHNV, YYDKDF (reference sequence). CDR3 in DNA: TGTGCCACCAGCAATGAGGGACCGACGAATGGCTACACCTTC. Its protein is CATSNEGPTNGYTF.

This clonotype showed up many times. At one end, the junction sequence differs from germline, possibly due to a read error. V usage is TRBV5-1 and J usage is TRBJ1-4; 9 bases fit TRBD1. The length of the CDR3 is 13 residues. The germline V gene has CDR1 SGHRS and CDR2 YFSETQ. The CDR3 is CASSPGQGGPWVF. The CDR3 DNA follows: TGCGCCAGCAGCCCGGGACAGGGAGGGCCTTGGGTTTTT.

This clonotype was found many times. The chain is built from TRBV6-5 and TRBJ1-2, with 11 bases identical to TRBD1. The CDR3 sequence is 15 residues long. The ends lost 4 bases at V and 5 bases at J; junction bases unmatched: 6. CDR1 and CDR2 (germline): MNHEY, SVGAGI. The CDR3 region has the DNA TGTGCCAGCAGTTCCAGGACAGGGGGCCTATATGGCTACACCTTC. Translated: CASSSRTGGLYGYTF.

The rearrangement links TRBV10-3 to TRBJ2-3; unclear D gene. The CDR3 runs 12 residues. V gave up 6 bases and J gave up 0 bases, with 4 bases separating them. From germline, CDR1 is ENHRY and CDR2 SYGVKD. CDR3 sequence reads: CAIRGSTDTQYF. Here the CDR3 DNA reads TGTGCCATCAGGGGTAGCACAGATACGCAGTATTTT.

V and J are TRBV5-1 and TRBJ1-6, with D perhaps TRBD1 (6 bases). The CDR3 consists of 16 residues. The germline V gene has CDR1 SGHRS and CDR2 YFSETQ. The germline V and J ends were trimmed by 3 bases and 4 bases, with 14 bases remaining between them. CDR3 sequence (DNA): TGCGCCAGCAGCTCTGGGGGCGGGGTGTATAATTCACCCCTCCACTTT. The encoded protein is CASSSGGGVYNSPLHF.

The chain has TRBV7-9 and TRBJ2-2; 7 bases align to TRBD2. The CDR3 spans 13 residues. V was clipped by 6 bases and J by 5 bases; unmatched bases: 3. CDR1 SEHNR and CDR2 FQNEAQ come from the germline V gene (reference sequence). CDR3 region: CASRHGGTGELFF. CDR3 nucleotide sequence: TGTGCCAGCAGACACGGGGGGACCGGGGAGCTGTTTTTT.

This clonotype was observed a few times. The V and J genes are TRBV5-1 and TRBJ2-3; no reliable D call. Germline CDR1 reads SGHRS; CDR2 reads YFSETQ. Trimming took off 4 bases at V and 3 bases at J, with 18 bases between the two ends. The CDR3 runs 16 residues. The CDR3 reads CASSPGPSLKTDTQYF. The CDR3 DNA reads TGCGCCAGCAGCCCTGGTCCCTCTCTTAAGACAGATACGCAGTATTTT. The variable domain in full, completed from reference TRBV5-1 and TRBJ2-3, reads KAGVTQTPRYLIKTRGQQVTLSCSPISGHRSVSWYQQTPGQGLQFLFEYFSETQRNKGNFPGRFSGRQFSNSRSEMNVSTLELGDSALYLCASSPGPSLKTDTQYFGPGTRLTVL.

This clonotype was found a few times. Written as DNA, the CDR3 is TGTGCCTGGGAGTCGGAGAGCACAGATACGCAGTATTTT. It yields the protein CAWESESTDTQYF. J is TRBJ2-3 and V is TRBV30, with D unclear. Germline V gene data show CDR1 as GTSNPN and CDR2 as SVGIG (reference sequence). The CDR3 length is 13 residues. V shed 5 bases and J shed 0 bases, with 9 bases lying between them.

This clonotype was picked up a small number of times. The chain recombines TRBV3-1 with TRBJ1-2; D gene unclear. CDR1 and CDR2 (germline): LGHDT, YNNKEL (reference sequence). The CDR3 is 14 amino acids. Between the trimmed V and J ends, which lost 4 bases and 0 bases, there was a span of 9 bases. The CDR3 DNA reads as TGTGCCAGCAGCCCCCTAGCGGCTAACTATGGCTACACCTTC. This encodes CASSPLAANYGYTF. The variable domain in full, completed from reference TRBV3-1 and TRBJ1-2, reads DTAVSQTPKYLVTQMGNDKSIKCEQNLGHDTMYWYKQDSKKFLKIMFSYNNKELIINETVPNRFSPKSPDKAHLNLHINSLELGDSAVYFCASSPLAANYGYTFGSGTRLTVV.